This T cell receptor (beta chain) was recorded in a study of cytomegalovirus exposure and HLA in healthy donors. Per germline, CDR1 GTSNPN and CDR2 SVGIG (reference sequence). Trimming took 0 bases from V and 7 from J, leaving 16 bases between them. CDR3 length equals 15 residues. This clone was seen only once. With 60 Vbeta and 13 Jbeta primers, the PCR was carried out. Sequenced by immunoSEQ multiplex PCR; TCRdb stores in-frame clones only, minus some. The sample lists 150,000 to 200,000 clones; roughly 72% were seen once. The chain combines TRBV30 with TRBJ1-5; perhaps TRBD1 as D (5 bases). Sequencing was performed on PBMCs. The clonotype originates from a man aged 35 to 55 in good health and CMV-seropositive. In DNA form, the CDR3 reads TGTGCCTGGAGTGTACGCCAGGGTGGAGAACAGCCCCAGCATTTT. Translated: CAWSVRQGGEQPQHF.